This TCR beta chain is from a study of blood T cells in healthy people across ages. Turning to the study itself: About one barcoded beta molecule per two T cells was captured by template switching.

A J-beta primer mix and a sample-barcoded 5' primer were used in a second PCR of about 6 to 12 cycles. A single record per CDR3 protein comes from TCRdb applying MiXCR to the 5' RACE reads. The sample has about 540,000 distinct CDR3 sequences, about 25% seen once; the top ten hold roughly 9.4%. CDR3 size: 16 residues. V was shortened by 6 bases and J by 2 bases, with 16 bases between the two germline ends. Each of the donors had ten milliliters of peripheral blood drawn into EDTA-treated Vacutainer tubes. These data also formed part of another study, on T cells of mothers and their children. From that second work: An overlap that was slightly higher, though non-significant, was seen in related mother-child pairs versus unrelated pairs. Not a single persistent microchimeric T cell clone was detected.

This TCR came from a boy aged 5-17 years in good health. The rearrangement joins TRBV12-3 or TRBV12-4 to TRBJ2-2; D call uncertain. Sequenced input: blood. The CDR3 region has the DNA TGTGCCAGCAGCCACGTTGGGTGGGGAAACACCGGGGAGCTGTTTTTT. Translated: CASSHVGWGNTGELFF.